Below, 12 T cell receptor beta chains from the same sample are listed, as sequenced in a study of breast tumors, draining lymph nodes, adjacent tissues. TCRdb re-derived calls from the multiplex PCR reads in MiXCR, one entry per CDR3 protein. This sample has approximately 250,000 distinct CDR3 sequences, with nearly 35% found just once. The lymph nodes were axillary draining lymph nodes from breast cancer patients. The sequencing sample was made of axillary lymph node tissue. These receptors were collected from a female donor with breast cancer. Some clones in this sample may be carry-over from other donors' samples.

This clonotype was detected many times. The V gene is TRBV20-1, the J gene TRBJ2-5; D tentatively fits TRBD1 or TRBD2 (5 bases each). Looked up from germline, CDR1 is DFQATT and CDR2 is SNEGSKA (reference sequence). V was clipped by 2 bases and J by 5 bases, with 12 bases between them. This CDR3 spans 13 amino acids. The CDR3 protein is CSARPGTWETQYF. CDR3 nucleotide sequence: TGCAGTGCTAGACCCGGGACGTGGGAGACCCAGTACTTC.

This clonotype was counted many times. The rearrangement uses TRBV5-8 and TRBJ2-2; D unclear. The V and J ends lost 9 bases and 1 base respectively, with 16 bases between them. The V gene's germline CDR1 is SGHTS and CDR2 YDEGEE. The CDR3 is 15 amino acids. CDR3 sequence: CATHPGLWNTGELFF. The CDR3 nucleotides read TGTGCCACGCACCCCGGGCTCTGGAACACCGGGGAGCTGTTTTTT.

This clonotype was recorded a few times. The chain has TRBV5-4 and TRBJ2-1, with D perhaps matching TRBD2 (7 bases). The CDR3 covers 14 residues. Germline V CDR1 and CDR2: SGHNT, YYREEE (reference sequence). Trimming took 4 bases from V and 5 from J, leaving 13 bases between them. The DNA of the CDR3 is TGTGCCAGCAGCCGGAAGGGGGGGAACAATGAGCAGTTCTTC. It yields the protein CASSRKGGNNEQFF.

In its sample, this clonotype was seen many times. The chain is built from TRBV2 and TRBJ2-5; 12 positions agree with TRBD2. The CDR3 runs to 19 residues. Germline V gives CDR1 SNHLY, CDR2 FYNNEI. Trimming cost V 7 bases and J 2 bases; bases outside gene matches: 17. The CDR3 sequence: CASNPGGLAGGPWQETQYF. CDR3 sequence (DNA): TGTGCCAGCAACCCCGGAGGGCTAGCGGGAGGGCCATGGCAAGAGACCCAGTACTTC. The variable domain in full, with the rest retrieved from reference TRBV2 and TRBJ2-5, is EPEVTQTPSHQVTQMGQEVILRCVPISNHLYFYWYRQILGQKVEFLVSFYNNEISEKSEIFDDQFSVERPDGSNFTLKIRSTKLEDSAMYFCASNPGGLAGGPWQETQYFGPGTRLLVL.

This clonotype was seen many times. The rearrangement joins TRBV29-1 to TRBJ1-5, with no clear D. There are 12 residues in the CDR3. Trimming pared 4 bases from V and 0 bases from J, leaving 4 bases between. Germline loops: CDR1 SQVTM, CDR2 ANQGSEA. The DNA for the CDR3 is TGCAGCGTTGGAAATAGCAATCAGCCCCAGCATTTT. It translates to CSVGNSNQPQHF. The full variable domain, in which reference TRBV29-1 and TRBJ1-5 provide the parts outside the CDR3, is SAVISQKPSRDICQRGTSLTIQCQVDSQVTMMFWYRQQPGQSLTLIATANQGSEATYESGFVIDKFPISRPNLTFSTLTVSNMSPEDSSIYLCSVGNSNQPQHFGDGTRLSIL.

With regard to this clonotype: A much bigger clone sits one base away, suggesting this may be a read error. The chain recombines TRBV20-1 with TRBJ2-1, with 7 bases identical to TRBD2. Germline lookup yields CDR1 DFQATT and CDR2 SNEGSKA (reference sequence). J was trimmed by 7 bases and V by 0 bases; bases with no gene match: 12. This CDR3 comprises 16 residues. CDR3 nucleotide sequence: TGCAGTGCTAGAGATGTTCGGGGGGTGGCAGGGAATGAGCAGTTCTTC. This gives the protein CSARDVRGVAGNEQFF.

At least ten counts were recorded for this clonotype. The V call is TRBV2, the J call TRBJ1-2; D gene unclear. The V gene lost 5 bases and the J gene lost 12 bases, with 13 bases spanning the gap. The CDR3 has 11 residues. The germline CDR1 and CDR2 sequences are SNHLY and FYNNEI. The DNA of the CDR3 is TGTGCCAGCAGTCCAATTCCGGGTAACACCTTC. Encoded protein: CASSPIPGNTF.

The chain employs TRBV29-1 and TRBJ1-4; 7 nucleotides align to TRBD1. Per germline, CDR1 SQVTM and CDR2 ANQGSEA. Unmatched junction bases numbered 5, after V lost 7 bases and J lost 6 bases. There are 12 residues in the CDR3. The CDR3 region is CSARQGDEKLFF. The CDR3 DNA follows: TGCAGCGCAAGACAGGGAGATGAAAAACTGTTTTTT. Complete variable domain (other parts from reference TRBV29-1 and TRBJ1-4): SAVISQKPSRDICQRGTSLTIQCQVDSQVTMMFWYRQQPGQSLTLIATANQGSEATYESGFVIDKFPISRPNLTFSTLTVSNMSPEDSSIYLCSARQGDEKLFFGSGTQLSVL.

In its sample, this clonotype was seen many times. The chain has TRBV2 and TRBJ2-5, with 10 positions matching TRBD1. The CDR3 consists of 14 residues. CDR1 SNHLY and CDR2 FYNNEI come from the germline V gene. The V segment lost 7 bases and the J segment 4 bases; nucleotides outside the gene matches: 6. DNA for the CDR3: TGTGCCAGCATGCCGAGGACAGGGGGAGAGACCCAGTACTTC. Its translation is CASMPRTGGETQYF.

The rearrangement links TRBV2 to TRBJ1-6; D remains ambiguous. V was clipped by 3 bases and J by 11 bases, with 11 bases between them. This CDR3 contains 13 residues. Germline values: CDR1 SNHLY, CDR2 FYNNEI. The CDR3 DNA reads TGTGCCAGCAGTGAGCAGAGCGGGGCACCCCTCCACTTT. Translating gives CASSEQSGAPLHF. Combining the CDR3 with reference TRBV2 and TRBJ1-6 gives the whole variable domain EPEVTQTPSHQVTQMGQEVILRCVPISNHLYFYWYRQILGQKVEFLVSFYNNEISEKSEIFDDQFSVERPDGSNFTLKIRSTKLEDSAMYFCASSEQSGAPLHFGNGTRLTVT.

This clonotype was recorded at least ten times. Written as DNA, the CDR3 is TGCGCCAGCAGCCAACCGGGACAGGGACCCTACGAGCAGTACTTC. This encodes CASSQPGQGPYEQYF. The chain has TRBV4-1 and TRBJ2-7; 9 bases are a match to TRBD1. V dropped 2 bases and J dropped 2; count of bases not matched to a gene: 4. The CDR3 consists of 15 residues. CDR1 is MGHRA, CDR2 YSYEKL, per germline.

This clonotype was recorded at least ten times. The rearrangement uses TRBV19 and TRBJ1-2; the D gene is possibly TRBD1 (5 bases). The CDR3 spans 14 residues. V was clipped by 5 bases and J by 7 bases, with 17 bases between them. Germline CDR1 reads LNHDA; CDR2 reads SQIVND (reference sequence). The CDR3 region has the DNA TGTGCCAGTAGTCCAGTTGGGGGGGGAAGTGGCTACACCTTC. Protein: CASSPVGGGSGYTF.